This T cell receptor (beta chain) was recovered during a study of shared clonotypes between healthy human individuals. As concerns this clone: Its specificity is not known.

Study-level points and caveats: An expected dependence of interdonor clonotype sharing on sequencing depth was noted. Only blood samples were collected, and tissue repertoires likely differ.

The V and J ends lost 5 bases and 6 bases, in that order; junction bases with no gene match: 9. The germline V gene has CDR1 SGHTA and CDR2 FQGTGA. The CDR3 loop spans 14 amino acids. Profiling relied on immunoSEQ multiplex PCR, and the TCRdb table lists in-frame clones only, not all of them. The data show approximately 1.4 million clones, approximately 98% seen once. This chain links TRBV7-3 with TRBJ2-7; TRBD2 matches 8 bases. The sequenced sample was naive CD4+ T cells sorted from blood. Subset: CD45RA+ positively selected. The TCR was taken from a young man in good health. CDR3 protein: CASSPGLGSSEQYF. The CDR3 nucleotides read TGTGCCAGCAGCCCGGGACTAGGCTCGTCCGAGCAGTACTTC.